Many counts were recorded for the clone carrying this TCR beta chain. The antigen is unknown. This sample stems from a study of blood T cells in healthy people across ages. Whole-study results and caveats: Measured against age, TCR beta diversity per million T cells decreased in a roughly linear manner. When one million T cells were used, diversity estimates were thought to be underestimates.

PCR was performed a second time for roughly 7 to 12 cycles using a sample-barcoded 5' primer and a J-beta primer mix. The template-switch adaptor, which had 12 random nucleotides, put a tag on each cDNA molecule. One entry per CDR3 protein, called by TCRdb with MiXCR from the 5' RACE reads. The data show about 670,000 distinct CDR3 sequences, over 40% seen once. Researchers collected about 9.6 milliliters of peripheral blood from every single donor. V lost 6 bases, J lost 7 bases, and 6 bases lay in between. Germline lookup yields CDR1 MNHEY and CDR2 SVGAGI. The CDR3 is made up of 11 amino acids. This receptor was identified in an elderly woman in good health. The rearrangement links TRBV6-5 to TRBJ2-2; D is uncertain. Specimen: blood. CDR3 residues: CASRRGGELFF. The DNA for the CDR3 is TGTGCCAGCAGAAGAGGCGGGGAGCTGTTTTTT.